The T cell receptor beta chain described here comes from a study of T cells expressing NK-cell markers. Turning to the study itself: The study drew TCR beta repertoires from sorted CD3+CD56+NKG2C+, CD3+CD56+NKG2C- and CD3+CD56-NKG2C+ T cells.

TCRdb reanalyzed the 5' RACE reads and collapses them to one entry per CDR3 protein, without DNA. This sample's table has fewer than 300,000 distinct CDR3 sequences. The CDR3 is 12 amino acids. Germline values: CDR1 LGHDT, CDR2 YNNKEL (reference sequence). The chain recombines TRBV3-1 with TRBJ2-7. Sequencing used blood T cells: a sorted CD56 or NKG2C T cell subset, CD4+ or CD8+ T cells, or bulk PBMC T cells (not recorded which). This receptor was taken from a woman between 18 and 70 years old in good health. CDR3 in amino acids: CASSQDWYEQYF.